The present T cell receptor beta chain was sequenced within a study of cytomegalovirus exposure and HLA in healthy donors. This CDR3 comprises 15 residues. The germline gives CDR1 MNHEY, CDR2 SMNVEV (reference sequence). Deletions cut 6 bases from V and 1 base from J, with 13 bases between. A multiplex PCR was run with 60 Vbeta primers and 13 Jbeta primers. Produced via immunoSEQ multiplex PCR; TCRdb's table is partial and in-frame only. The sample contains about 180,000 clones, approximately 79% of which appear only once. The specimen was PBMCs. This chain connects TRBV27 to TRBJ1-3; TRBD1 is a possible D gene (6 bases). The clonotype originates from a woman aged 35 to 49 in good health and CMV-seronegative. CDR3 sequence reads: CASRPAGASGNTIYF. CDR3 nucleotides: TGTGCCAGCAGACCAGCAGGGGCATCTGGAAACACCATATATTTT.